One T cell receptor (beta chain) is described in this entry. Its specificity is not known. The sample belongs to a study of T-cell memory formation after mild COVID-19. Study-wide background: TCR clustering was largely donor specific. Findings and limits, study-wide: Pre-infection memory already had some responding clones, implying cross-reactive memory joined.

In germline, CDR1 is MNHEY, CDR2 SVGAGI. Unmatched junction bases numbered 7, after V lost 0 bases and J lost 0 bases. CDR3 length equals 17 residues. Employing constant-segment primers, 5'RACE generated TCR alpha and TCR beta cDNA libraries bearing sample barcodes and UMIs. TCRdb re-derived calls from the 5' RACE reads in MiXCR, one entry per CDR3 protein. The data show roughly 250,000 distinct CDR3 sequences, about 17% seen once. Input material: PBMCs or a T cell subset sorted from them (not recorded which). The rearrangement uses TRBV6-5 and TRBJ2-7; TRBD1 matches at 8 bases. The receptor was derived from a man between 18 and 35 years old who had mild COVID-19 (a few samples of this study predate the infection). Cell type and time point are not known. The CDR3 reads CASSYSAGQGSSYEQYF. In DNA form, the CDR3 reads TGTGCCAGCAGTTACTCCGCTGGACAGGGTAGCTCCTACGAGCAGTACTTC.